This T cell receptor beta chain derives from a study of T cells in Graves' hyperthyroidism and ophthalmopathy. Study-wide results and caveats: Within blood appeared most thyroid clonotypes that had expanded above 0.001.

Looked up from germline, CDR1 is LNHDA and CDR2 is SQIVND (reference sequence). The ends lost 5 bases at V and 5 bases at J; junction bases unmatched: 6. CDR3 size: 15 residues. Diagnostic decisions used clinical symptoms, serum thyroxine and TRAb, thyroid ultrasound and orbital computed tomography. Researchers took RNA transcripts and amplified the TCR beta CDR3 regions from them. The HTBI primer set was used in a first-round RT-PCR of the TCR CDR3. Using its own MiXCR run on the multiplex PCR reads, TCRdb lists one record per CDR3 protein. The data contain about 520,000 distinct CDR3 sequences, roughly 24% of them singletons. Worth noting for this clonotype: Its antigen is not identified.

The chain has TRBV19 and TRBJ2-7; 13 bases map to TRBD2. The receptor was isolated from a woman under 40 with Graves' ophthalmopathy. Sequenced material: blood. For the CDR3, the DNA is TGTGCCAGTAGTCCAAGGACTAGCGGGAGCCACGAGCAGTACTTC. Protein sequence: CASSPRTSGSHEQYF. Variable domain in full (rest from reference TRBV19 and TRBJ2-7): DGGITQSPKYLFRKEGQNVTLSCEQNLNHDAMYWYRQDPGQGLRLIYYSQIVNDFQKGDIAEGYSVSREKKESFPLTVTSAQKNPTAFYLCASSPRTSGSHEQYFGPGTRLTVT.